This T cell receptor (beta chain) was captured by sequencing in a study of blood T cell repertoires in COVID-19. Turning to the study itself: T cells, B-cell-depleted T cells, or PBMCs supplied cDNA or gDNA.

In the authors' workflow: How many nucleated cells were present was estimated from reference gene primer amplification. Here immunoSEQ multiplex PCR was the method, and the copy in TCRdb shows in-frame clones only, minus some. The D gene and trimming were derived from the DNA, and the V and J assignments and clone size from that table. The data hold about 200,000 clones, with 83% observed a single time. Recruitment covered roughly 24 US areas and drew participants whose ages spanned about 18 to 90 years. Participant reports of clinical history set cohort assignment. This CDR3 comprises 18 residues. In germline, CDR1 is MNHEY, CDR2 SMNVEV (reference sequence). The ends were cut back, 6 bases at V and 4 bases at J, with 27 bases in the middle. This clone was seen a single time.

Sequences were obtained from PBMCs or T cells enriched from blood (not recorded which). The rearrangement joins TRBV27 to TRBJ1-1, with D possibly TRBD1 on 5 matching bases. The TCR was taken from a woman aged 45-59 years who had been exposed to COVID-19. CDR3: CASRATQRALGGSTEAFF. CDR3 sequence (DNA): TGTGCCAGCAGAGCAACCCAGCGGGCGCTTGGGGGGAGCACTGAAGCTTTCTTT.